Shown below are 11 T cell receptor beta chains from a single sample sequenced in a study of T-cell reconstitution after alpha-beta-depleted transplantation in children. Unique molecular identifiers were incorporated into the prepared TCRbeta library. MiXCR, applied by TCRdb to the PCR reads, yields one record per CDR3 protein. The table lists roughly 300,000 distinct CDR3 sequences, 9.9% of them singletons. This material consisted of PBMCs from the stem cell graft donor, taken from the stem cell graft. The receptors were sampled from a human donor who donated a stem cell graft to a child with SCID.

V is TRBV12-3 or TRBV12-4 and J is TRBJ1-6, with a tentative D call TRBD1 (5 bases). CDR3 length equals 15 residues. Trimming removed 6 bases at V and 0 bases at J, with 9 bases between. CDR3 bases: TGTGCCAGCAGACGACAGTTCTCCTATAATTCACCCCTCCACTTT. Translated: CASRRQFSYNSPLHF.

The table lists this clonotype with a few counts. The chain is built from TRBV27 and TRBJ1-2; the match to TRBD1 covers 10 bases. V gave up 4 bases and J gave up 6 bases; unmatched junction bases: 5. The V gene's germline CDR1 is MNHEY and CDR2 SMNVEV (reference sequence). The CDR3 has 14 amino acids. Here the CDR3 DNA reads TGTGCCAGCAGTTATCGGGACAGGGGCGATGGCTACACCTTC. Its translation: CASSYRDRGDGYTF.

J is TRBJ1-5 and V is TRBV2; TRBD1 is a possible D gene (5 bases). The CDR3 runs 13 residues. In germline, CDR1 is SNHLY, CDR2 FYNNEI. V lost 5 bases to trimming and J lost 5 bases, with 10 bases between them. In DNA form, the CDR3 reads TGTGCCAGCAGTCCGGGACGGTATCAGCCCCAGCATTTT. Translated: CASSPGRYQPQHF.

CDR3 coding DNA: TGCGCCAGCAGCCAAGGGAGGGATGGCTACACCTTC. Translating gives CASSQGRDGYTF. The chain uses TRBV5-1 and TRBJ1-2; D gene uncertain. The CDR3 contains 12 residues. Germline V lookup: CDR1 SGHRS, CDR2 YFSETQ. V was pared by 4 bases and J by 6 bases, with 10 bases between.

The gene calls are TRBV14 and TRBJ2-7; 7 bases are shared with TRBD1. The CDR3 has 15 residues. Germline V gene sequence: CDR1 SGHDN, CDR2 FVKESK. With V trimmed by 2 bases and J by 4 bases, 8 bases remained unmatched. CDR3 nucleotides: TGTGCCAGCAGCCAACCCGGGACAGCTAAATACGAGCAGTACTTC. Translated: CASSQPGTAKYEQYF.

This clonotype was counted between two and nine times. The rearrangement uses TRBV20-1 and TRBJ1-1; D is uncertain. Germline assignment: CDR1 DFQATT and CDR2 SNEGSKA (reference sequence). The CDR3 extends over 13 amino acids. V was pared by 6 bases and J by 4 bases, with 15 bases between. The CDR3 coding sequence is TGCAGTGCGTCTAAGTCCTTGAGCACTGAAGCTTTCTTT. Translated, it gives CSASKSLSTEAFF.

This clonotype was recorded a few times. The chain has TRBV20-1 and TRBJ2-7; the D gene is possibly TRBD1 (6 bases). The CDR3 is made up of 15 amino acids. Germline loops: CDR1 DFQATT, CDR2 SNEGSKA (reference sequence). Trimming stripped 2 bases from V and 0 bases from J, with 14 bases between. CDR3 DNA: TGCAGTGCTAGAACGGACAGATACCACTCCTACGAGCAGTACTTC. This codes for CSARTDRYHSYEQYF.

This clonotype was recorded a few times. The rearrangement uses TRBV5-6 and TRBJ2-1; D is perhaps TRBD2 (5 bases). V lost 5 bases to trimming and J lost 9 bases, with 9 bases between them. The CDR3 is made up of 11 amino acids. CDR1 SGHDT and CDR2 YYEEEE come from the germline V gene. The CDR3 sequence is CASRRAFEQFF. The CDR3, as DNA: TGTGCCAGCAGGCGGGCGTTTGAGCAGTTCTTC.

The J gene is TRBJ2-4, the V gene TRBV14; possibly TRBD2 for D (6 bases). This CDR3 has 15 residues. V was clipped by 4 bases and J by 3 bases, with 13 bases between them. Germline CDR1 reads SGHDN; CDR2 reads FVKESK. This CDR3 reads CASSPVGGGKNIQYF. The CDR3 DNA reads TGTGCCAGCAGCCCCGTGGGGGGTGGCAAAAACATTCAGTACTTC.

This clonotype was found many times. V and J are TRBV10-2 and TRBJ1-2, with 7 bases that match TRBD1. Germline V CDR1 and CDR2: WSHSY, SAAADI. This CDR3 is built from 13 residues. The V and J ends lost 2 bases and 7 bases, in that order; junction bases with no gene match: 4. The CDR3 region has the DNA TGCGCCAGCAGTGAGCAGGGGGGGTCTGGCTACACCTTC. Residues: CASSEQGGSGYTF.

The chain couples TRBV6-4 to TRBJ1-4, with 8 bases identical to TRBD1. The germline CDR1 and CDR2 sequences are MRHNA and SNTAGT. This CDR3 spans 13 amino acids. Unmatched junction bases numbered 7, after V lost 5 bases and J lost 11 bases. The CDR3 loop reads CASSIDRGGKLFF. The CDR3 bases are TGTGCCAGCAGTATCGACAGGGGAGGGAAACTGTTTTTT.